Listed below are T cell receptor beta chains from one sample, sequenced in a study of cytomegalovirus exposure and HLA in healthy donors. Using immunoSEQ multiplex PCR, the repertoire was profiled, and TCRdb retains in-frame clones only, with some absent. The sample includes around 190,000 clones, about 80% seen only once; the top ten take more than 3%. Source material: PBMCs. The source is a man aged 35 to 55 in good health and CMV-seropositive. The CDR3 runs from the conserved cysteine through the conserved F or W. Each record gives: clone size, J gene, D gene, V gene, CDR3 DNA, CDR3 protein. A D gene is named only where the DNA matches it firmly. Some rows have no size entry. The others give once, few or many, or a class for an expanded clone.

-,TRBJ2-2,TRBD2,TRBV25-1,TGTGCCAGCAGTAATCGCGGGAGTAATACCCGGGAGCTGTTTTTT,CASSNRGSNTRELFF
-,TRBJ2-7,-,TRBV28,TGTGCCAGCATCCGGGACAACTCCTACGAGCAGTACTTC,CASIRDNSYEQYF
many,TRBJ1-3,TRBD1,TRBV4-2,TGTGCCAGCAGCCAAGATAGCGGGACAGGGGGAAACACCATATATTTT,CASSQDSGTGGNTIYF
few,TRBJ2-3,-,TRBV11-2,TGTGCCAGCAGCTTCAGGTTTAGCACAGATACGCAGTATTTT,CASSFRFSTDTQYF
-,TRBJ2-1,-,TRBV10-3,TGTGCCATCAGTGCTGAGCCAAACAATGAGCAGTTCTTC,CAISAEPNNEQFF
-,TRBJ2-7,TRBD1,TRBV6-5,TGTGCCAGCAGTTACAAGACAGGGGTGCACCACGAGCAGTACTTC,CASSYKTGVHHEQYF
few,TRBJ2-1,TRBD2,TRBV5-6,TGTGCCAGCAGCTTTCTAGCGGGGGGGCGGGAGTGGTACAATGAGCAGTTCTTC,CASSFLAGGREWYNEQFF
-,TRBJ1-3,-,TRBV27,TGTGCCAGCAGTTCCAGACAGTTCCTCTCTGGAAACACCATATATTTT,CASSSRQFLSGNTIYF
-,TRBJ1-2,TRBD1,TRBV30,TGTGCCTGGAGTGTGGACAGGGGCTATGGCTACACCTTC,CAWSVDRGYGYTF
-,TRBJ1-2,TRBD1,TRBV5-6,TGTGCCAGCAGCTTCCCGACAGGGTCTAACTATGGCTACACCTTC,CASSFPTGSNYGYTF
-,TRBJ2-6,TRBD1,TRBV28,TGTGCCAGCAGTTTTTACTTAGGTTTGGGACAGGCGGGCTTTGGGGCCAACGTCCTGACTTTC,CASSFYLGLGQAGFGANVLTF
-,TRBJ1-4,TRBD1,TRBV4-2,TGTGCCAGCAGCCAGGTAGGGGGCGAGCGGGAAAAACTGTTTTTT,CASSQVGGEREKLFF
-,TRBJ1-6,-,TRBV10-2,TGCGCCGCCGCGAGCTCCTATAATTCACCCCTCCACTTT,CAAASSYNSPLHF
-,TRBJ2-2,TRBD1,TRBV7-8,TGTGCCAGCAGCCGGACCCCGGGACAGGTCTACACCGGGGAGCTGTTTTTT,CASSRTPGQVYTGELFF
-,TRBJ1-1,-,TRBV10-3,TGTGCCATTAGACCGGGGGGTAACACTGAAGCTTTCTTT,CAIRPGGNTEAFF
-,TRBJ2-1,-,TRBV5-1,TGCGCCAGCAGCTTGGAGGCAGCGGAGTACAATGAGCAGTTCTTC,CASSLEAAEYNEQFF
-,TRBJ1-3,-,TRBV13,TGTGCCAGCAGCTTAACCACAGCTGGAAACACCATATATTTT,CASSLTTAGNTIYF
once,TRBJ1-1,TRBD1,TRBV6-1,TGTGCCAGCAGTATACGGACAGGGCCAGCTTTCTTT,CASSIRTGPAFF
-,TRBJ2-2,-,TRBV21-1,TGTGCCAGCAGCAAAGAGGTCAGTCTAGCGGGAGACGGGACCGGGGAGCTGTTTTTT,CASSKEVSLAGDGTGELFF
-,TRBJ1-3,-,TRBV2,TGTGCCAGCAGACCCGAGGTCTCAAGCTCTGGAAACACCATATATTTT,CASRPEVSSSGNTIYF
few,TRBJ2-2,-,TRBV19,TGTGCCAGTAGTATCAGAGAGGGGAGGCACACCGGGGAGCTGTTTTTT,CASSIREGRHTGELFF
-,TRBJ1-1,-,TRBV18,TGTGCCAGCTCACCACCGAGTCCACCTGGGGGCGGGAACACTGAAGCTTTCTTT,CASSPPSPPGGGNTEAFF
-,TRBJ2-2,TRBD1,TRBV5-1,TGCGCCAGCAGCGCCGGACAGGGCAGTAGCGGGGAGCTGTTTTTT,CASSAGQGSSGELFF
few,TRBJ1-2,TRBD1,TRBV25-1,TGTGCCAGCAGGGGGACAGGGAATTATGGCTACACCTTC,CASRGTGNYGYTF
-,TRBJ2-2,TRBD2,TRBV6-5,TGTGCCAGCAGCGGGAGGATCACCGGGGAGCTGTTTTTT,CASSGRITGELFF
-,TRBJ2-7,TRBD2,TRBV18,TGTGCCAGCTCACCACCGGGGGGGGACGAGCAGTACTTC,CASSPPGGDEQYF
-,TRBJ2-3,-,TRBV5-1,TGCGCCAGTCGAGCGGGCCAAGGGACAGATACGCAGTATTTT,CASRAGQGTDTQYF
-,TRBJ2-7,TRBD1,TRBV5-6,TGTGCCAGCAGCTTGGGACAGGGGAGGTACGAGCAGTACTTC,CASSLGQGRYEQYF
-,TRBJ1-4,TRBD1,TRBV2,TGTGCCAGCAGTGAAAGCGGCAGGGGGGTAAAACTGTTTTTT,CASSESGRGVKLFF
-,TRBJ2-3,TRBD1,TRBV19,TGTGCCAGTACCCAGACAGGGATTAGCACAGATACGCAGTATTTT,CASTQTGISTDTQYF
-,TRBJ2-3,-,TRBV4-2,TGTGCCAGCAGCCAAGAATCCCACACAGATACGCAGTATTTT,CASSQESHTDTQYF
-,TRBJ2-7,-,TRBV5-4,TGTGCCAGGGGGATCAGGGTTTGGAGCTCCTACGAGCAGTACTTC,CARGIRVWSSYEQYF
-,TRBJ2-3,TRBD2,TRBV6-5,TGTGCCAGCAGTTACACTAGCGGGAGGGATACGCAGTATTTT,CASSYTSGRDTQYF
-,TRBJ1-1,-,TRBV7-3,TGTGCCAGCAGCTTAAACCCGGGGGGGAACACTGAAGCTTTCTTT,CASSLNPGGNTEAFF
-,TRBJ2-1,TRBD1,TRBV30,TGTGCCTGGAGTGTACAACAGGGGTTCAATGAGCAGTTCTTC,CAWSVQQGFNEQFF
-,TRBJ2-3,TRBD1,TRBV5-4,TGTGCCAGCAGCTTGGGGCAGACAGGGGTACCTAGCACAGATACGCAGTATTTT,CASSLGQTGVPSTDTQYF
-,TRBJ1-5,TRBD1,TRBV11-2,TGTGCCAGCAGCTCGTCTGCGGGACAGGGGTTTTTCAATCAGCCCCAGCATTTT,CASSSSAGQGFFNQPQHF